The clone carrying this TCR beta chain has only a few counts. Its antigen remains unknown. Sequencing relied on a cDNA template that was reverse transcribed from extracted RNA. This table comes from immunoSEQ multiplex PCR, and its TCRdb copy is limited to in-frame clones, with some not included. The table has 200,000 or so clones, about 61% seen once. The germline gives CDR1 PRHDT, CDR2 FYEKMQ (reference sequence). The CDR3 is made up of 12 amino acids. Trimming removed 6 bases from V and 5 bases from J, with 11 bases in between. CD4+ and CD8+ T cells were sorted from PBMCs. The data originate from a study of CD8+ T cells in alopecia areata. General study findings and limits: Elevated clonality characterized lesional scalp relative to normal scalp, particularly in alopecia totalis/universalis. TCRs were shared less clearly across patients than in mice, possibly for HLA-related reasons.

The TCR sequence derives from a human donor in good health. The sample was CD8+ T cells sorted from blood. J is TRBJ2-7 and V is TRBV13; D ambiguous. CDR3 loop: CASSILGNEQYF. The CDR3, as DNA: TGTGCCAGCAGTATTCTAGGAAACGAGCAGTACTTC.